This note documents a single T cell receptor (beta chain) sequence. As yet, its antigen is unknown. The PCR was carried out with 60 Vbeta primers and 13 Jbeta primers. Libraries were prepared by immunoSEQ multiplex PCR; TCRdb keeps only in-frame clonotypes and omits some of them. Of approximately 110,000 clones listed, approximately 84% were seen once; the top ten hold roughly 5.7%. The germline gives CDR1 KGHSH, CDR2 LQKENI. V trimming: 6 bases; J trimming: 5 bases; junction bases outside the gene matches: 6. This CDR3 has 16 amino acids. The data were obtained in a study of cytomegalovirus exposure and HLA in healthy donors. Study-level results: In vitro checks showed that a few CMV-associated chains really do target CMV antigens. Common viral pathogens seemed to be connected with several of the most significant clusters, according to a later analysis.

The V and J genes are TRBV18 and TRBJ2-3, with 15 bases identical to TRBD2. The TCR sequence derives from a male donor in good health and CMV-seronegative. The sample was PBMCs. CDR3 nucleotide sequence: TGTGCCAGCTCCTGGACTAGCGGGAGGGCCATAGATACGCAGTATTTT. As protein: CASSWTSGRAIDTQYF.